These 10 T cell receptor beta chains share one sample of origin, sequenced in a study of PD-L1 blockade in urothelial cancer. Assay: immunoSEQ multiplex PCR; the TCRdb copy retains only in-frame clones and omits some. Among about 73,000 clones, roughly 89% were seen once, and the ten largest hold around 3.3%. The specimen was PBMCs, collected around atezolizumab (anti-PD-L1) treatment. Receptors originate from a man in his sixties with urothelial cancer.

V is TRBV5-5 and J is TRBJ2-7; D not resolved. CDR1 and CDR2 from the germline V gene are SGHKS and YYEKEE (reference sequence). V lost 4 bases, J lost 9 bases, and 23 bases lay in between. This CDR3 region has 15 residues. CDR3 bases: TGTGCCAGCAGCCAAGACAAGGCCGGATTACGGTTGCAGTACTTC. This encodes CASSQDKAGLRLQYF.

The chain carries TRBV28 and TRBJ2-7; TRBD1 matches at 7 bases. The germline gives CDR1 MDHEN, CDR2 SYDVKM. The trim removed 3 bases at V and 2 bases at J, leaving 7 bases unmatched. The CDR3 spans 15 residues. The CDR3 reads CASSFPLQGAYEQYF. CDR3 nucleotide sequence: TGTGCCAGCAGTTTTCCCCTGCAGGGGGCCTACGAGCAGTACTTC.

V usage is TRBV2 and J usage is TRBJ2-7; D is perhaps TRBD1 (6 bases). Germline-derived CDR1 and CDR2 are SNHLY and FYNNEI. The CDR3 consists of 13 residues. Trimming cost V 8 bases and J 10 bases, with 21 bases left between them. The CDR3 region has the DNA TGTGCCAGCTCTAGCTCGCAAAGGACAGATCAGTACTTC. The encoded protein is CASSSSQRTDQYF.

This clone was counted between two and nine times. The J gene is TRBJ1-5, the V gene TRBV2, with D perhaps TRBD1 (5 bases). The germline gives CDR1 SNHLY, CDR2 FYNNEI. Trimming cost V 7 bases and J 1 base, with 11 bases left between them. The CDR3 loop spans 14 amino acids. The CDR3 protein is CASKTERSNQPQHF. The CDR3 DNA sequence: TGTGCCAGCAAGACAGAGAGGAGCAATCAGCCCCAGCATTTT.

The DNA for the CDR3 is TGTGCAAGTCGCTTAGGTCTCAGGACTACTAAAGGCGGGCAGTACTTC. Translating it yields CASRLGLRTTKGGQYF. The V and J genes are TRBV12-2 and TRBJ2-7; the table assigns TRBD2, which was not confirmed against the DNA. TRBV12-2 is labeled a pseudogene. The CDR3 loop spans 16 amino acids.

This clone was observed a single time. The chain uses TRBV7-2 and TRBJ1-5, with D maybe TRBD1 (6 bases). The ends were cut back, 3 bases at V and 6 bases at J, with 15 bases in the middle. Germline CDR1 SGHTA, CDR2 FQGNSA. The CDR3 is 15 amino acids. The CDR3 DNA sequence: TGTGCCAGCAGCTTTGGGGGGGCGCGTGGTCAGCCCCAGCATTTT. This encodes CASSFGGARGQPQHF.

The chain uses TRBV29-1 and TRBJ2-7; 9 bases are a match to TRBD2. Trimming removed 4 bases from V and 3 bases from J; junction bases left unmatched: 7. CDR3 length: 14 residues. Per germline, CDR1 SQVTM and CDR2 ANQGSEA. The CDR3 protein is CSVGSSAGGYEQYF. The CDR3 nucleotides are TGCAGCGTTGGTTCCTCAGCGGGAGGCTACGAGCAGTACTTC.

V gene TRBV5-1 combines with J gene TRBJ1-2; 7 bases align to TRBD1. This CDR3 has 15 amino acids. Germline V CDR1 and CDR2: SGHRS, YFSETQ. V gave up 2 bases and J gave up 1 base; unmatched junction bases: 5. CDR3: CASSFTGDLNYGYTF. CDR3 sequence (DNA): TGCGCCAGCAGCTTTACAGGGGATCTTAACTATGGCTACACCTTC.

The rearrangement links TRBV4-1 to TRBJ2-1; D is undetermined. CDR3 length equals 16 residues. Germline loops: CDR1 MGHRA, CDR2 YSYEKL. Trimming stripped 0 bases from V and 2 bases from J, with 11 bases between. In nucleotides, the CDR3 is TGCGCCAGCAGCCAAGATTCAGGCGTCGCCTACAATGAGCAGTTCTTC. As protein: CASSQDSGVAYNEQFF.

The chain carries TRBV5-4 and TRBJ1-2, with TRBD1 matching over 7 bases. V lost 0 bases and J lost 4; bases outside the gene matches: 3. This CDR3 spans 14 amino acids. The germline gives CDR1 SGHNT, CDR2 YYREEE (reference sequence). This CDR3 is CASSLGDSSYGYTF. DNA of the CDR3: TGTGCCAGCAGCTTGGGGGACAGCAGCTATGGCTACACCTTC.